The source of this T cell receptor (beta chain) is a study of T-cell reconstitution after alpha-beta-depleted transplantation in children. Study-level findings and limits: Expanded clones from the graft, numbering several hundred, reportedly supplied alpha-beta T cells about two months after transplant. Newly produced T cells mostly provided counts and TCRbeta diversity after one year, as hyperexpanded clones declined. The high TCRbeta diversity at day 60 in some patients came from surviving recipient T cells and thymic progenitors.

Researchers prepared the TCRbeta library using unique molecular identifiers, the study reports. TCRdb passed the PCR reads through MiXCR, listing each CDR3 protein once. The sample lists hundreds of thousands of distinct CDR3 sequences, 15% to 20% occurring once. For this clonotype: Its antigen is not identified.

This receptor was identified in a male patient aged 2-9 years who had a stem cell transplant for acute lymphoblastic leukemia, so the T cells may come from the graft donor. Sequenced material: PBMCs, mostly from graft donor cells, taken 360 days after TCRalphabeta/CD19-depleted stem cell transplant.

For the CDR3, the DNA is TGTGCCAGCAGTTTATCCCCGGGACAGGGATACAATGAGCAGTTCTTC. It specifies CASSLSPGQGYNEQFF. The chain links TRBV12-3 or TRBV12-4 to TRBJ2-1; 9 nucleotides line up with TRBD1. CDR3 length equals 16 residues. After removal of 2 bases from V and 4 bases from J, the junction contained 6 bases not matched to a gene.